A single sample gave rise to the 27 T cell receptor beta chains below, sequenced in a study of blood T cells in healthy people across ages. A J-beta primer mix and a sample-barcoded 5' primer were used in a second PCR of about 7 to 12 cycles. TCRdb processed the 5' RACE reads anew with MiXCR; each CDR3 protein has one entry. The table has just under 550,000 distinct CDR3 sequences, about 24% seen once. These data were also reused for a study on T cells of mothers and their children.

Sequencing was carried out using blood. These receptors were collected from a boy aged 5-17 years in good health.

This chain connects TRBV29-1 to TRBJ2-2, with a possible D match to TRBD2 (5 bases). Germline lookup yields CDR1 SQVTM and CDR2 ANQGSEA. Trimming shortened V by 7 bases and J by 1 base, and 10 bases separated the two germline ends. This CDR3 comprises 13 residues. CDR3 loop: CSEDGVNTGELFF. DNA of the CDR3: TGCAGCGAAGACGGGGTGAACACCGGGGAGCTGTTTTTT.

This clonotype was seen more than once but under ten times. V usage is TRBV14 and J usage is TRBJ1-6; D possibly corresponds to TRBD1 (5 bases). CDR3 length equals 20 residues. The ends were cut back, 0 bases at V and 2 bases at J, with 20 bases in the middle. Germline CDR1 SGHDN, CDR2 FVKESK. CDR3: CASSQEWTGGRGTYNSPLHF. CDR3 DNA: TGTGCCAGCAGCCAAGAGTGGACGGGAGGTCGGGGGACCTATAATTCACCCCTCCACTTT.

This clonotype was counted only a few times. V and J are TRBV5-1 and TRBJ1-2; TRBD1 is a possible D gene (6 bases). V was clipped by 0 bases and J by 4 bases, with 13 bases between them. CDR1 is SGHRS and CDR2 is YFSETQ in the germline V gene. The length of the CDR3 is 15 residues. Written as DNA, the CDR3 is TGCGCCAGCAGCTTGGGCGTGACAGGATTCTATGGCTACACCTTC. Amino acid sequence: CASSLGVTGFYGYTF.

The CDR3 sequence is CASKGQGTAKNIQYF. The DNA of the CDR3 is TGTGCCAGTAAGGGACAGGGGACGGCCAAAAACATTCAGTACTTC. The chain recombines TRBV19 with TRBJ2-4, with 10 bases matching TRBD1. Germline assignment: CDR1 LNHDA and CDR2 SQIVND (reference sequence). The V gene end was trimmed by 7 bases and the J gene end by 1 base; junction bases not matched to a gene: 4. CDR3 length: 15 residues.

This clonotype was seen a few times. This rearrangement joins TRBV4-1 to TRBJ2-5; D gene ambiguous. Trimming took off 1 base at V and 2 bases at J, with 20 bases between the two ends. Germline V lookup: CDR1 MGHRA, CDR2 YSYEKL. This CDR3 spans 18 amino acids. CDR3 protein: CASSQGFMGTSQQETQYF. The DNA for the CDR3 is TGCGCCAGCAGCCAAGGCTTTATGGGAACTTCGCAACAAGAGACCCAGTACTTC.

The V and J genes are TRBV7-8 and TRBJ2-7, with a tentative D call TRBD1 (6 bases). CDR1 is SGHVS, CDR2 FQNEAQ, per germline. The length of the CDR3 is 16 residues. V was clipped by 0 bases and J by 2 bases, with 14 bases between them. CDR3 residues: CASSLAGGGRAYEQYF. The CDR3 nucleotides are TGTGCCAGCAGCTTAGCAGGGGGTGGTAGGGCCTACGAGCAGTACTTC.

V gene TRBV4-3 combines with J gene TRBJ2-1; the D is unclear. The V and J ends lost 3 bases and 8 bases respectively, with 11 bases between them. In germline, CDR1 is LGHNA, CDR2 YSLEER. The CDR3 is 13 residues long. In DNA form, the CDR3 reads TGCGCCAGCAGCCAGAGAAAGGCGGATGAGCAGTTCTTC. Protein product: CASSQRKADEQFF.

With regard to this clonotype: At one end the junction does not follow the germline gene, possibly because of a read error. The chain is built from TRBV4-3 and TRBJ2-2; D is tentatively TRBD1 or TRBD2 (5 bases each). CDR1 is LGHNA and CDR2 is YSLEER in the germline V gene. This CDR3 contains 18 residues. The CDR3 loop reads CASSKAVWPTTNTGDLFF. DNA of the CDR3: TGCGCCAGCAGCAAAGCGGTTTGGCCGACCACGAACACCGGGGACCTGTTTTTT.

The chain joins TRBV7-6 to TRBJ2-5, with a tentative D call TRBD2 (6 bases). The end of the DNA fits TRBJ2-1 better, so the J call may be wrong. From germline, CDR1 is SGHVS and CDR2 FNYEAQ. There are 15 residues in the CDR3. CDR3 protein: CASSPEELAFNEQFF. DNA for the CDR3: TGTGCCAGCAGCCCCGAGGAACTAGCATTCAATGAGCAGTTCTTC.

The chain couples TRBV4-3 to TRBJ1-5; D is undetermined. This CDR3 contains 15 residues. V was pared by 0 bases and J by 7 bases, with 13 bases between. The V gene's germline CDR1 is LGHNA and CDR2 YSLEER. The CDR3 reads CASSQEVLLGQPQHF. The CDR3 DNA follows: TGCGCCAGCAGCCAAGAAGTCTTACTGGGACAGCCCCAGCATTTT.

This clonotype occurred a few times. The V call is TRBV7-8, the J call TRBJ2-7, with unresolved D. Germline lookup yields CDR1 SGHVS and CDR2 FQNEAQ. This CDR3 is built from 13 residues. The V gene lost 2 bases and the J gene lost 2 bases, with 7 bases spanning the gap. The CDR3 DNA follows: TGTGCCAGCAGCTTACATTCCGCCTACGAGCAGTACTTC. It encodes CASSLHSAYEQYF.

The CDR3 region is CASSLGHWGGPNYGYTF. The CDR3, as DNA: TGTGCCAGCAGCTTAGGCCATTGGGGGGGCCCTAACTATGGCTACACCTTC. V is TRBV13 and J is TRBJ1-2, with D possibly being TRBD1 (6 bases). Deletions cut 0 bases from V and 0 bases from J, with 14 bases between. CDR1 and CDR2 (germline): PRHDT, FYEKMQ (reference sequence). The CDR3 sequence is 17 residues long.

The genes are TRBV6-5 and TRBJ2-3; 7 bases are a match to TRBD2. The junction had 5 bases not matched to a gene; V was cut back by 2 bases and J by 6 bases. This CDR3 is 14 amino acids long. Germline values: CDR1 MNHEY, CDR2 SVGAGI. CDR3 nucleotide sequence: TGTGCCAGCAGTTACGCCGCGGGGGTGGATACGCAGTATTTT. Translating gives CASSYAAGVDTQYF.

This clonotype occurred a few times. The chain joins TRBV29-1 to TRBJ2-1; 9 positions match TRBD2. Germline CDR1 reads SQVTM; CDR2 reads ANQGSEA. The CDR3 is 15 residues long. Germline trimming cut 2 bases from V and 6 bases from J; bases unmatched to any gene: 8. The CDR3 loop reads CSVEYPSGKFNEQFF. Here the CDR3 DNA reads TGCAGCGTTGAATACCCTAGCGGGAAATTCAATGAGCAGTTCTTC.

CDR3 region: CSVGLAGGALEQFF. As DNA, the CDR3 is TGCAGCGTTGGACTAGCGGGGGGTGCCTTGGAGCAGTTCTTC. The V gene is TRBV29-1, the J gene TRBJ2-1, with 13 bases aligning to TRBD2. CDR1 and CDR2 (germline): SQVTM, ANQGSEA. The CDR3 loop spans 14 amino acids. The ends lost 4 bases at V and 10 bases at J; junction bases unmatched: 7.

The chain couples TRBV5-1 to TRBJ2-5, with D hard to call. Gene TRBJ2-1 matches the end of the DNA better, so the J call may be wrong. Germline V CDR1 and CDR2: SGHRS, YFSETQ. The CDR3 sequence is 12 residues long. The CDR3 coding sequence is TGCGCCAGCAGCTTGGGGGCCCTAGGGCAGTTCTTC. Encoded protein: CASSLGALGQFF.

This clonotype was counted many times. This chain uses TRBV9 with TRBJ1-2; no clear D. The germline V gene has CDR1 SGDLS and CDR2 YYNGEE. The V and J ends lost 0 bases and 4 bases respectively, with 10 bases between them. The CDR3 is 14 amino acids. The CDR3 reads CASSVGGGTYGYTF. CDR3 nucleotide sequence: TGTGCCAGCAGCGTAGGGGGAGGCACCTATGGCTACACCTTC.

This clonotype was seen more than once but under ten times. J is TRBJ2-5 and V is TRBV9; tentatively, D is TRBD2 (6 bases). V shed 0 bases and J shed 1 base, with 7 bases lying between them. CDR1 and CDR2 (germline): SGDLS, YYNGEE. The CDR3 length is 14 residues. DNA of the CDR3: TGTGCCAGCAGCGTAGATAGCGGCCAAGAGACCCAGTACTTC. Translating gives CASSVDSGQETQYF. The full variable domain, its missing parts supplied by reference TRBV9 and TRBJ2-5, is DSGVTQTPKHLITATGQRVTLRCSPRSGDLSVYWYQQSLDQGLQFLIQYYNGEERAKGNILERFSAQQFPDLHSELNLSSLELGDSALYFCASSVDSGQETQYFGPGTRLLVL.

V gene TRBV11-2 combines with J gene TRBJ1-1, with a weak D call TRBD1 (6 bases). The CDR3 extends over 16 amino acids. CDR1 SGHAT and CDR2 FQNNGV come from the germline V gene. V dropped 3 bases and J dropped 0 bases, with 14 bases sitting between them. CDR3 bases: TGTGCCAGCAGCTTGTCCTACAGGGCCCTGAACACTGAAGCTTTCTTT. Translating it yields CASSLSYRALNTEAFF.

This clonotype was counted between two and nine times. The chain links TRBV5-1 to TRBJ2-2, with 7 bases aligning to TRBD1. V shed 0 bases and J 3 bases; nucleotides not matched to a gene: 2. The CDR3 has 15 amino acids. Per the germline V gene, CDR1 is SGHRS and CDR2 is YFSETQ. The CDR3 coding sequence is TGCGCCAGCAGCTTGGTAACAGGGGACACCGGGGAGCTGTTTTTT. Protein: CASSLVTGDTGELFF.

A note on this clonotype: A read error may account for a junction end that differs from germline. The CDR3 coding sequence is TGCAGCATTGAAAGGAGGGGCTTTGGAGAAAAACTGTTTTTT. The encoded protein is CSIERRGFGEKLFF. The V gene is TRBV29-1, the J gene TRBJ1-4, with a tentative D call TRBD1 (5 bases). The CDR3 runs to 14 residues. From germline, CDR1 is SQVTM and CDR2 ANQGSEA.

Only a few counts were recorded for this clonotype. The chain carries TRBV29-1 and TRBJ2-1; D gene uncertain. Germline values: CDR1 SQVTM, CDR2 ANQGSEA. Trimming removed 7 bases from V and 5 bases from J, with 24 bases in between. The CDR3 consists of 16 residues. CDR3 DNA sequence: TGCAGCGCTGCCCCACTCCGGAAGCCCCAGGACAATGAGCAGTTCTTC. The encoded protein is CSAAPLRKPQDNEQFF.

The chain combines TRBV29-1 with TRBJ2-5, with D uncertain. V lost 3 bases to trimming and J lost 2 bases, with 10 bases between them. Germline loops: CDR1 SQVTM, CDR2 ANQGSEA. This CDR3 has 13 amino acids. The CDR3 here is CSVEGHSQETQYF. In nucleotides, the CDR3 is TGCAGCGTTGAGGGTCATTCGCAAGAGACCCAGTACTTC.

This rearrangement joins TRBV7-2 to TRBJ1-4, with a weak D call TRBD1 (6 bases). The length of the CDR3 is 16 residues. Germline CDR1 reads SGHTA; CDR2 reads FQGNSA. V lost 2 bases and J lost 0, with 10 bases in between. CDR3 residues: CASSLRTATTNEKLFF. DNA of the CDR3: TGTGCCAGCAGCTTAAGGACAGCCACAACTAATGAAAAACTGTTTTTT.

The chain links TRBV7-9 to TRBJ2-3, with 10 bases matching TRBD2. V was pared by 5 bases and J by 7 bases, with 12 bases of the junction left unmatched. The CDR3 is 16 amino acids. CDR1 is SEHNR, CDR2 FQNEAQ, per germline (reference sequence). The CDR3: CASSPPLAGVSNTQYF. The CDR3 region has the DNA TGTGCCAGCAGCCCCCCTCTAGCGGGAGTGTCGAATACGCAGTATTTT.

The V and J genes are TRBV7-2 and TRBJ2-4; D assignment may be TRBD1 or TRBD2 (5 bases each). Germline lookup yields CDR1 SGHTA and CDR2 FQGNSA. The CDR3 runs to 16 residues. V lost 7 bases and J lost 9, with 25 bases in between. CDR3 sequence: CASTINQRGTVSIQYF. The CDR3 DNA is TGTGCCAGCACAATAAATCAGAGGGGAACGGTAAGCATTCAGTACTTC.

This clonotype was counted a few times. V is TRBV15 and J is TRBJ2-7; tentative D call: TRBD2 (6 bases). V gave up 0 bases and J gave up 1 base, with 10 bases separating them. The CDR3 has 15 residues. The germline V gene has CDR1 LNHNV and CDR2 YYDKDF (reference sequence). The CDR3 nucleotides read TGTGCCACCAGCAGAGATCGGGGGAGGTCCTACGAGCAGTACTTC. It yields the protein CATSRDRGRSYEQYF.